Presented here are 28 T cell receptor beta chains from one specimen sequenced in a study of Ad26.COV2.S vaccination and SARS-CoV-2 variants. The method was immunoSEQ multiplex PCR; TCRdb's version includes in-frame clones alone and lacks a portion of them. The repertoire consists of hundreds of thousands of clones, with roughly 90% occurring once and the leading ten covering approximately 5%. The treatment was: roughly 19 received Ad26.COV2.S at low or high dose, single or two shots; several received placebo; per-sample allocation not given. The investigators took samples on day 63 after the first vaccine or placebo injection. The sample consisted of peripheral blood, taken in a trial of Ad26.COV2.S vaccine versus placebo. Receptors originate from a person aged 18-65 years who received the Ad26.COV2.S COVID-19 vaccine or a placebo.

The chain combines TRBV3-1 (or the pseudogene TRBV3-2) with TRBJ2-5; D not resolved. This CDR3 spans 12 amino acids. V was pared by 0 bases and J by 5 bases, with 4 bases between. The V gene's germline CDR1 is LGHDT and CDR2 YNNKEL (reference sequence). CDR3 loop: CASSQEAETQYF. DNA for the CDR3: TGTGCCAGCAGCCAAGAGGCGGAGACCCAGTACTTC.

V gene TRBV5-6 combines with J gene TRBJ2-7, with D possibly TRBD2 on 5 matching bases. CDR3 size: 15 residues. Germline V gene sequence: CDR1 SGHDT, CDR2 YYEEEE. The V gene lost 4 bases and the J gene lost 4 bases, with 18 bases spanning the gap. The CDR3 here is CASSIAGKGQYEQYF. The DNA for the CDR3 is TGTGCCAGCAGCATTGCGGGTAAAGGCCAATACGAGCAGTACTTC.

This rearrangement joins TRBV7-8 to TRBJ2-2, with no clear D. The CDR3 is 19 amino acids. Germline-derived CDR1 and CDR2 are SGHVS and FQNEAQ. V dropped 6 bases and J dropped 5 bases, with 28 bases sitting between them. Here the CDR3 DNA reads TGTGCCAGCAGTCACCCTGGGCTACTGGGCGGCCCTTTAACCGGGGAGCTGTTTTTT. Encoded protein: CASSHPGLLGGPLTGELFF.

This clone was seen once. This chain links TRBV12-3 or TRBV12-4 with TRBJ2-3, with unresolved D. The CDR3 spans 13 residues. V was trimmed by 6 bases and J by 0 bases, leaving 7 bases between them. As DNA, the CDR3 is TGTGCCAGCAGACGTTCCAGCACAGATACGCAGTATTTT. Encoded protein: CASRRSSTDTQYF.

The J gene is TRBJ2-2, the V gene TRBV28; TRBD2 agrees at 7 bases. With 6 bases clipped from V and 6 bases from J, the junction kept 4 bases outside the gene matches. Germline-derived CDR1 and CDR2 are MDHEN and SYDVKM. The CDR3 sequence is 13 residues long. CDR3 coding DNA: TGTGCCAGCAGGGTTGCGGGAGCCGGGGAGCTGTTTTTT. Its translation: CASRVAGAGELFF. The complete variable domain, with remaining parts taken from reference TRBV28 and TRBJ2-2, reads DVKVTQSSRYLVKRTGEKVFLECVQDMDHENMFWYRQDPGLGLRLIYFSYDVKMKEKGDIPEGYSVSREKKERFSLILESASTNQTSMYLCASRVAGAGELFFGEGSRLTVL.

CDR3 sequence: CASSQDGDQWEQYF. The CDR3 nucleotides read TGTGCCAGCAGCCAGGACGGGGACCAATGGGAGCAGTACTTC. The chain combines TRBV7-9 with TRBJ2-7; D possibly matches TRBD1 or TRBD2 (5 bases each). The germline CDR1 and CDR2 sequences are SEHNR and FQNEAQ (reference sequence). Between the trimmed V and J ends, which lost 5 bases and 7 bases, there was a span of 18 bases. CDR3 size: 14 residues.

The chain recombines TRBV5-1 with TRBJ2-5; D possibly corresponds to TRBD2 (6 bases). In germline, CDR1 is SGHRS, CDR2 YFSETQ. Trimming shortened V by 4 bases and J by 1 base, and 17 bases separated the two germline ends. CDR3 length equals 16 residues. The CDR3 nucleotides are TGCGCCAGCAGCGCGGCGGTCGGGGGACTCCAAGAGACCCAGTACTTC. Translated, it gives CASSAAVGGLQETQYF. Based on the CDR3 plus reference TRBV5-1 and TRBJ2-5, the full variable domain is KAGVTQTPRYLIKTRGQQVTLSCSPISGHRSVSWYQQTPGQGLQFLFEYFSETQRNKGNFPGRFSGRQFSNSRSEMNVSTLELGDSALYLCASSAAVGGLQETQYFGPGTRLLVL.

V is TRBV7-6 and J is TRBJ2-7, with 7 bases matching TRBD1. CDR3 length equals 16 residues. Trimming cost V 5 bases and J 3 bases; bases outside gene matches: 13. Germline CDR1 is SGHVS and CDR2 is FNYEAQ. This CDR3 reads CASSPVVGGQYYEQYF. DNA for the CDR3: TGTGCCAGCAGCCCAGTGGTTGGGGGACAGTACTACGAGCAGTACTTC.

The chain carries TRBV6-1 and TRBJ2-1; weak D call: TRBD2 (6 bases). The CDR3 sequence is 17 residues long. V dropped 3 bases and J dropped 0 bases, with 15 bases sitting between them. Germline-derived CDR1 and CDR2 are MNHNS and SASEGT. The CDR3 nucleotides read TGTGCCAGCAGTGACGGGGGTAGCTCAAGCTCCTACAATGAGCAGTTCTTC. As protein: CASSDGGSSSSYNEQFF.

The chain is built from TRBV12-3 or TRBV12-4 and TRBJ1-4; D is undetermined. V was clipped by 5 bases and J by 10 bases, with 14 bases between them. The length of the CDR3 is 13 residues. CDR3 protein: CASSPVGGVKLFF. In DNA form, the CDR3 reads TGTGCCAGCAGTCCCGTGGGCGGAGTAAAACTGTTTTTT.

The chain carries TRBV29-1 and TRBJ2-1, with 9 positions matching TRBD1. This CDR3 has 15 amino acids. Germline CDR1 and CDR2: SQVTM and ANQGSEA. Trimming took 1 base from V and 7 from J; bases not matched to a gene: 8. This CDR3 reads CSVEVPGQGRNEQFF. As DNA, the CDR3 is TGCAGCGTTGAAGTTCCTGGACAGGGGCGGAATGAGCAGTTCTTC.

This clone was seen a single time. The chain links TRBV9 to TRBJ2-1; no clear D. Trimming left V 4 bases short and J 6 bases short, with 17 bases between. Germline V gene sequence: CDR1 SGDLS, CDR2 YYNGEE. CDR3 length: 15 amino acids. The CDR3 spells CASSPTVNPANEQFF. CDR3 DNA sequence: TGTGCCAGCAGCCCTACAGTAAACCCGGCCAATGAGCAGTTCTTC.

The J gene is TRBJ1-1, the V gene TRBV6-5, with D uncertain. The germline V gene has CDR1 MNHEY and CDR2 SVGAGI. This CDR3 region has 15 residues. With 7 bases removed from V and 1 base from J, the gap between germline ends came to 16 bases. The CDR3 loop reads CASTPQPSTNTEAFF. The CDR3 DNA reads TGTGCCAGCACCCCTCAGCCGAGTACGAACACTGAAGCTTTCTTT.

This chain uses TRBV7-9 with TRBJ2-1, with D perhaps given as TRBD1 or TRBD2 (5 bases each). The germline V gene has CDR1 SEHNR and CDR2 FQNEAQ (reference sequence). The CDR3 totals 14 residues. The ends were cut back, 0 bases at V and 10 bases at J, with 13 bases in the middle. In DNA form, the CDR3 reads TGTGCCAGCAGCTTAGCGCTGGGGGAGAGAGAGCAGTTCTTC. This gives the protein CASSLALGEREQFF.

The rearrangement joins TRBV5-1 to TRBJ1-6; D not certain. The CDR3 runs to 16 residues. V was pared by 0 bases and J by 9 bases, with 16 bases between. Germline CDR1 and CDR2: SGHRS and YFSETQ. Here the CDR3 reads CASSLVGPSSGSPLHF. CDR3 coding DNA: TGCGCCAGCAGCTTGGTCGGGCCGAGTAGTGGTTCACCCCTCCACTTT.

This chain uses TRBV28 with TRBJ1-4; the D gene is possibly TRBD1 (5 bases). Looked up from germline, CDR1 is MDHEN and CDR2 is SYDVKM. The CDR3 consists of 13 residues. The V end lost 6 bases, the J end lost 8 bases, and 13 bases lay between the germline ends. CDR3 sequence reads: CASSRGRWEKLFF. Here the CDR3 DNA reads TGTGCCAGCAGCCGGGGACGGTGGGAAAAACTGTTTTTT.

The J gene is TRBJ2-1, the V gene TRBV2, with 10 bases matching TRBD2. The germline V gene has CDR1 SNHLY and CDR2 FYNNEI. This CDR3 comprises 13 residues. Trimming removed 7 bases from V and 11 bases from J; junction bases left unmatched: 8. The CDR3: CASKSGGATQQFF. The CDR3 bases are TGTGCCAGCAAAAGCGGGGGGGCGACGCAGCAGTTCTTC.

V is TRBV5-1 and J is TRBJ2-3, with 7 bases lining up with TRBD1. In germline, CDR1 is SGHRS, CDR2 YFSETQ. V shed 5 bases and J 4 bases; nucleotides not matched to a gene: 10. The CDR3 has 15 amino acids. The CDR3 loop is CASRAGDRESDTQYF. DNA of the CDR3: TGCGCCAGCAGGGCTGGCGACAGGGAATCAGATACGCAGTATTTT.

The CDR3 is CASSPTRGAKNIQYF. In DNA, the CDR3 is TGTGCCAGCAGCCCGACCCGGGGGGCCAAAAACATTCAGTACTTC. This rearrangement joins TRBV6-5 to TRBJ2-4, with TRBD2 as a possible D gene (6 bases). CDR3 size: 15 residues. Germline V gene lookup returns CDR1 MNHEY and CDR2 SVGAGI. V lost 6 bases and J lost 1, with 13 bases in between.

The chain carries TRBV2 and TRBJ1-1; D uncertain. The CDR3 is 14 amino acids. The V gene's germline CDR1 is SNHLY and CDR2 FYNNEI. Trimming took off 6 bases at V and 0 bases at J, with 11 bases between the two ends. CDR3 DNA sequence: TGTGCCAGCAGGAGGGTAGAATTGAACACTGAAGCTTTCTTT. Translating gives CASRRVELNTEAFF.

The chain recombines TRBV30 with TRBJ1-2; no reliable D call. Trimming stripped 0 bases from V and 4 bases from J, with 12 bases between. CDR1 GTSNPN and CDR2 SVGIG come from the germline V gene (reference sequence). This CDR3 is built from 14 residues. The CDR3 loop reads CAWSVPGRFYGYTF. The CDR3 bases are TGTGCCTGGAGTGTACCCGGGCGTTTCTATGGCTACACCTTC.

The chain uses TRBV11-2 and TRBJ1-1; D not certain. The CDR3 consists of 14 residues. Trimming removed 0 bases at V and 8 bases at J, with 13 bases between. Germline V gene lookup returns CDR1 SGHAT and CDR2 FQNNGV. In DNA form, the CDR3 reads TGTGCCAGCAGCTTAGATCGGGCCACCGAGGAAGCTTTCTTT. Amino acids: CASSLDRATEEAFF.

This chain links TRBV3-1 (or the pseudogene TRBV3-2) with TRBJ2-1; weak D call: TRBD2 (6 bases). CDR3 length: 15 amino acids. The V end was cut by 0 bases, the J end by 7 bases, with 13 bases between. Germline V gene data show CDR1 as LGHDT and CDR2 as YNNKEL (reference sequence). The CDR3 DNA is TGTGCCAGCAGCCAAGAGGCTAGCGTGATGAATGAGCAGTTCTTC. Its translation is CASSQEASVMNEQFF.

This chain joins TRBV18 and TRBJ1-1; no definite D call. V gave up 6 bases and J gave up 2 bases, with 13 bases separating them. This CDR3 comprises 14 residues. The germline V gene encodes CDR1 KGHSH and CDR2 LQKENI. The CDR3, as DNA: TGTGCCAGCTCCCCCAACGAGGGTAACACTGAAGCTTTCTTT. Translating gives CASSPNEGNTEAFF.

This chain links TRBV29-1 with TRBJ2-1; D call uncertain. V was pared by 7 bases and J by 3 bases, with 7 bases between. The CDR3 has 11 amino acids. Germline V gene data show CDR1 as SQVTM and CDR2 as ANQGSEA. The CDR3 protein is CSATGYNEQFF. The CDR3 coding sequence is TGCAGCGCGACTGGCTACAATGAGCAGTTCTTC.

The chain is built from TRBV25-1 and TRBJ1-4; D is ambiguous. Germline loops: CDR1 MGHDK, CDR2 SYGVNS. Trimming removed 4 bases from V and 1 base from J, with 13 bases in between. The CDR3 spans 16 residues. The CDR3 spells CASSGVQGKTNEKLFF. The CDR3 DNA is TGTGCCAGCAGTGGCGTCCAAGGGAAAACTAATGAAAAACTGTTTTTT.

The gene calls are TRBV19 and TRBJ2-3; 8 bases align to TRBD2. With V trimmed by 4 bases and J by 4 bases, 4 bases remained unmatched. The CDR3 is made up of 14 amino acids. Germline lookup yields CDR1 LNHDA and CDR2 SQIVND (reference sequence). The CDR3 reads CASSKAGDADTQYF. CDR3 in DNA: TGTGCCAGTAGTAAAGCGGGAGATGCAGATACGCAGTATTTT.

This chain connects TRBV28 to TRBJ2-7; no clear D. Trimming pared 6 bases from V and 2 bases from J, leaving 17 bases between. This CDR3 has 15 residues. Germline V gene data show CDR1 as MDHEN and CDR2 as SYDVKM. The DNA for the CDR3 is TGTGCCAGCAGGACACCCGAGCCTCCTCCCTACGAGCAGTACTTC. It is translated as CASRTPEPPPYEQYF.